This TCR beta chain was documented in a study of cytomegalovirus exposure and HLA in healthy donors (TCRdb year 2017). As for the study more broadly: According to a later analysis, one platform produced both the 120 validation repertoires and the 670 or so repertoires of the first cohort. To predict cytomegalovirus infection status, the study brought together high-throughput TCR immunosequencing, statistical association of individual TCRs with disease status, and machine learning. The study aimed to test whether cataloging public T cell receptors could reveal signatures of past pathogen exposure. A separate validation cohort of some 130 different subjects was used in addition to the approximately 700-subject first cohort.

Overall study results and their limits: The validation cohort had no HLA typing available for a later analysis, so co-occurrence within that cohort was assessed over all 130 or so repertoires. In a later analysis, TCRs clustered in the first cohort were found to also tend to co-occur in the 130 or so validation repertoires, with 85% to 95% of cluster scores above 0. While some public TCRs were present in many individuals, most TCR sequences turned up only very rarely across donors. A few of the identified cytomegalovirus-associated TCR beta chains were confirmed in vitro to be specific for cytomegalovirus antigens. The classifier was reported to diagnose cytomegalovirus status with high specificity and sensitivity in both the original cohort and the validation cohort. In the study, around 150 TCR beta chains were listed as associated with cytomegalovirus. According to the authors, the approach could potentially be generalized to other disease states and immunological phenotypes.

Separate from the approximately 670-subject first cohort, the validation cohort of over 90 subjects was the group to which the donors belonged. Clipping removes 6 bases from V and 5 bases from J, with 10 as the unmatched junction base count. Measured from the cysteine to the phenylalanine, the CDR3 is 15 residues long. Solely the CDR3 DNA is kept, with 45 bases framed from the first base. Libraries were constructed by the immunoSEQ multiplex PCR assay. As for how the authors treated the data: A statistical classification framework was built for diagnosing cytomegalovirus status from the catalog of TCR beta chain sequences. TCRdb provides this immuneACCESS table in a form limited to in-frame rearrangements. Some clones are lacking; in checked studies, under half of them reflect an unresolved V gene, and why the rest are absent is not known. D and trimming come from the DNA, and the V and J calls and clone size come from that table. This sample holds more than 300,000 clones; approximately 90% were observed only once. The top ten hold about 0.8% of the sample.

Worth noting for this clone: Its antigen has not been determined. Qualities for individual bases were not recorded, and no much larger clone is one base off.

The V and J genes are TRBV23-1 and TRBJ1-5, with TRBD1 matching 7 junction bases. TRBV23-1 is annotated as an ORF whose role is uncertain. The clonotype comes from a woman aged 18-29 years in good health and CMV-seronegative. The sequencing sample was made of PBMCs. The CDR3 sequence is CASRASRDRDQPQHF. Here is the DNA: TGCGCCAGCAGAGCCTCGCGGGACAGAGATCAGCCCCAGCATTTT.